The 3 T cell receptor beta chains below come from one sample, sequenced in a study of blood T cells in healthy people across ages. Next came a second PCR, run for about 6 to 12 cycles, which used a sample-barcoded 5' primer along with a J-beta primer mix. In TCRdb, the 5' RACE reads were re-called with MiXCR into one record per CDR3 protein. Here the sample spans approximately 760,000 distinct CDR3 sequences, around 25% being singletons. These data were also reused for a study on T cells of mothers and their children.

Sequencing was done on a sample of blood. These receptors were obtained from a boy aged 10-17 years in good health.

The genes are TRBV6-7 and TRBJ2-3; D is perhaps TRBD2 (6 bases). TRBV6-7 is sorted into the ORF group, with uncertain function. The CDR3 extends over 16 amino acids. V was shortened by 3 bases and J by 0 bases, with 13 bases between the two germline ends. The CDR3 reads CASSYNRGSSTDTQYF. DNA for the CDR3: TGTGCCAGCAGTTATAACCGGGGGTCTAGCACAGATACGCAGTATTTT.

The chain couples TRBV6-2 or TRBV6-3 to TRBJ2-3, with D possibly called TRBD1 or TRBD2 (5 bases each). Germline assignment: CDR1 MNHEY and CDR2 SVGEGT. This CDR3 is built from 17 residues. V was shortened by 2 bases and J by 0 bases, with 15 bases between the two germline ends. The CDR3 sequence is CASSYHLGDPSTDTQYF. The CDR3, as DNA: TGTGCCAGCAGTTACCATCTGGGGGACCCCAGCACAGATACGCAGTATTTT.

The V gene is TRBV7-2, the J gene TRBJ2-1; 8 nucleotides agree with TRBD1. The CDR3 consists of 16 residues. The germline V gene encodes CDR1 SGHTA and CDR2 FQGNSA. The ends lost 1 base at V and 9 bases at J; junction bases unmatched: 11. Written as DNA, the CDR3 is TGTGCCAGCAGCTTAGGGATATCAGGGGGCTCGGGTGAGCAGTTCTTC. It specifies CASSLGISGGSGEQFF.